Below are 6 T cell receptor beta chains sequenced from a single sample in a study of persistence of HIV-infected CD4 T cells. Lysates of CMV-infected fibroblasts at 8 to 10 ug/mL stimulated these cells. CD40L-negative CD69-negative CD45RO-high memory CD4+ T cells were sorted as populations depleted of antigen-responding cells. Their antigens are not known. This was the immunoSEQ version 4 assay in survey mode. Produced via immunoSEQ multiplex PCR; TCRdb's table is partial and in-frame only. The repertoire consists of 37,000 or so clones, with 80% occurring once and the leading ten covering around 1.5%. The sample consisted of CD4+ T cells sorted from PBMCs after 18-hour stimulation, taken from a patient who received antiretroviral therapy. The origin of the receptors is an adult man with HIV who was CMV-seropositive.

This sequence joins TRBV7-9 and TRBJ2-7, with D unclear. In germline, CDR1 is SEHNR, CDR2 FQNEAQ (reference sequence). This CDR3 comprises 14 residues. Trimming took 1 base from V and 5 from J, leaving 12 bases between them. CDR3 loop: CASSLVGYEDEQYF. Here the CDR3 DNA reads TGTGCCAGCAGCTTAGTAGGGTACGAGGACGAGCAGTACTTC. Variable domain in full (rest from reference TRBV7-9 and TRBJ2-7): DTGVSQNPRHKITKRGQNVTFRCDPISEHNRLYWYRQTLGQGPEFLTYFQNEAQLEKSRLLSDRFSAERPKGSFSTLEIQRTEQGDSAMYLCASSLVGYEDEQYFGPGTRLTVT.

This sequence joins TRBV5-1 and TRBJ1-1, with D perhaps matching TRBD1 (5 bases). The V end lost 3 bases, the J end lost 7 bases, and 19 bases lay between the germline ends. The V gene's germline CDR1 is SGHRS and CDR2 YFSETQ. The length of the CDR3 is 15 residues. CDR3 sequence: CASSWDDSGGFEAFF. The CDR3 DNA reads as TGCGCCAGCAGCTGGGATGACAGTGGGGGTTTTGAAGCTTTCTTT.

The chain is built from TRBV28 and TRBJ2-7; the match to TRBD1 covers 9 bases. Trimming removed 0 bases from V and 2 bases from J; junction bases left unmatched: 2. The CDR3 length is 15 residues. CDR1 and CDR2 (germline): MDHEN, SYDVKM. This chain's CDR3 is CASSLWGQGAYEQYF. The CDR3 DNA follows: TGTGCCAGCAGTTTATGGGGACAGGGAGCCTACGAGCAGTACTTC.

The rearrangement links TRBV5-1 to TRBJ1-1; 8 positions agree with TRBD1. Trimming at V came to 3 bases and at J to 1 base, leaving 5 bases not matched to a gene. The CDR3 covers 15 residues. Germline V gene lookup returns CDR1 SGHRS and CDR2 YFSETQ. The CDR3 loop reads CASSYDRGGNTEAFF. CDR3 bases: TGCGCCAGCAGCTACGACAGGGGTGGGAACACTGAAGCTTTCTTT.

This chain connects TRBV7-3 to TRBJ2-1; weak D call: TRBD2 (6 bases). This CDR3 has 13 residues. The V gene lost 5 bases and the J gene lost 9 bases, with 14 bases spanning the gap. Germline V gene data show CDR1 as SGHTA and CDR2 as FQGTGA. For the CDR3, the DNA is TGTGCCAGCAGCCTCAACGGGGGTGGTGAGCAGTTCTTC. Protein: CASSLNGGGEQFF.

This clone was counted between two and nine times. CDR3 in DNA: TGTGCCAGCAGCCACCCCCTAGACCCGACAGGGGGCGGCTATGGCTACACCTTC. It encodes CASSHPLDPTGGGYGYTF. The chain uses TRBV4-2 and TRBJ1-2; 10 nucleotides line up with TRBD1. This CDR3 is built from 18 residues. Losses at the gene ends were 3 bases for V and 4 bases for J; bases not matched to a gene: 14. Germline CDR1 reads LGHNA; CDR2 reads YNFKEQ.